Described below is a single T cell receptor (beta chain) sequence and its context. This CDR3 is 16 amino acids long. Trimming took off 3 bases at V and 4 bases at J, with 18 bases between the two ends. From germline, CDR1 is LNHNV and CDR2 YYDKDF (reference sequence). These data come from a study of T cell responses to AZD1222 COVID-19 vaccine. This table comes from immunoSEQ multiplex PCR, and its TCRdb copy is limited to in-frame clones, with some not included. The top ten hold roughly 4.5% of the sample, which has some 120,000 clones, approximately 89% seen once. This sequence originates from an adult in good health. Sequenced material: peripheral blood, taken on day 0 of AZD1222 vaccination. The rearrangement joins TRBV15 to TRBJ2-5; D may be TRBD2 (5 bases). CDR3 in amino acids: CATSSLKGAGGETQYF. CDR3 in DNA: TGTGCCACCAGCAGCCTTAAAGGTGCGGGTGGAGAGACCCAGTACTTC.